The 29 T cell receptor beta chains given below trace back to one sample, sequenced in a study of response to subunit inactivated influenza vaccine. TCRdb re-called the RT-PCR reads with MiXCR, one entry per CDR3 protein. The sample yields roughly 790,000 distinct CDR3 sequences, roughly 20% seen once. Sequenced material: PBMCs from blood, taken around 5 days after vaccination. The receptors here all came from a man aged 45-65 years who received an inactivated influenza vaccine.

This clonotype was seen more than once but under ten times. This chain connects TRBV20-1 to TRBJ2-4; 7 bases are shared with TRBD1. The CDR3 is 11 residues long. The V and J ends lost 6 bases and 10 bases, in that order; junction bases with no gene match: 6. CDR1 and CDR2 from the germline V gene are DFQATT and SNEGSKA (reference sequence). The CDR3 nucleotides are TGCAGTGCAACTACAGGGGTAATTCAGTACTTC. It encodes CSATTGVIQYF.

CDR3 coding DNA: TGTGCCAGCAGAGAGGGGGGGAGACCCTACGAGCAGTACTTC. Protein product: CASREGGRPYEQYF. The chain combines TRBV6-2 or TRBV6-3 with TRBJ2-7; tentatively, D is TRBD2 (7 bases). Per germline, CDR1 MNHEY and CDR2 SVGEGT. The CDR3 is 14 residues long. V was cut by 6 bases and J by 2 bases, with 14 bases left in between.

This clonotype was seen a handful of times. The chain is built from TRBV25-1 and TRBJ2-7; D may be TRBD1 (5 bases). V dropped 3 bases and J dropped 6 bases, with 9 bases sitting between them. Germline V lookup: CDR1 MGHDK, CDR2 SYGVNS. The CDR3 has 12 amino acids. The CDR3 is CASSDPDIEQYF. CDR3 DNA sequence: TGTGCCAGCAGTGACCCGGACATCGAGCAGTACTTC.

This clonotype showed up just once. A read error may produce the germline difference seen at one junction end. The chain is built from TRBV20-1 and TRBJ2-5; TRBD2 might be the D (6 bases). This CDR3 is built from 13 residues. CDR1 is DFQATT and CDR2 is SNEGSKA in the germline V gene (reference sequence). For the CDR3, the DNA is TGCAGTGCGCGGGACCCTAGATGGGAGACCCAATACTTC. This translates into CSARDPRWETQYF.

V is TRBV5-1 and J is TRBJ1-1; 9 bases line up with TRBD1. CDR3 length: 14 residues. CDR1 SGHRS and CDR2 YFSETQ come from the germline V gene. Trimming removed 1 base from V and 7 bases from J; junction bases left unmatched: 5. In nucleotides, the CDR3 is TGCGCCAGCAGCTTGCGACAGGGGGTCCTTGAAGCTTTCTTT. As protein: CASSLRQGVLEAFF.

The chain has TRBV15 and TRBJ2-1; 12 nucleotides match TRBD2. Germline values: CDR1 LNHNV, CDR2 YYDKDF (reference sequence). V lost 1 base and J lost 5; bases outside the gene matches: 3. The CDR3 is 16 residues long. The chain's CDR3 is CATSRGLAGGNNEQFF. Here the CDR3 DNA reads TGTGCCACCAGCAGAGGGCTAGCGGGGGGGAACAATGAGCAGTTCTTC.

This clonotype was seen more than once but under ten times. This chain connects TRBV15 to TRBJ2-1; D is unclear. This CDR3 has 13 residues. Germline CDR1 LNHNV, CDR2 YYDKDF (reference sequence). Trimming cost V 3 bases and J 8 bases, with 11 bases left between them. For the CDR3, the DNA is TGTGCCACCAGCAGGCCAATGGGTGATGAGCAGTTCTTC. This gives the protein CATSRPMGDEQFF.

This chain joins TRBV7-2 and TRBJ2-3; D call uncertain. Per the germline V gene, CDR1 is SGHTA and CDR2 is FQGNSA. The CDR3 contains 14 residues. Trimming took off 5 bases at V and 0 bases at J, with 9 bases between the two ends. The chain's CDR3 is CASSPARSTDTQYF. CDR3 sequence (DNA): TGTGCCAGCAGCCCCGCTAGGAGCACAGATACGCAGTATTTT.

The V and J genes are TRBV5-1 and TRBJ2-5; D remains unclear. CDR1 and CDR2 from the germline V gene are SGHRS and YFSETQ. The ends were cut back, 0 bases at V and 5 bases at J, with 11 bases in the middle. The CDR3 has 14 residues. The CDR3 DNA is TGCGCCAGCAGCTTGGGTCGAACCTCGGAGACCCAGTACTTC. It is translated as CASSLGRTSETQYF.

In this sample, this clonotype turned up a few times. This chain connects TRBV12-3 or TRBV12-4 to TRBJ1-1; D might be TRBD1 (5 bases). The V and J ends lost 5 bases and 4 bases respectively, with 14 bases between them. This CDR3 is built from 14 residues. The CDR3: CASSPVGDGTEAFF. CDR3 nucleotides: TGTGCCAGCAGTCCGGTTGGGGACGGCACTGAAGCTTTCTTT.

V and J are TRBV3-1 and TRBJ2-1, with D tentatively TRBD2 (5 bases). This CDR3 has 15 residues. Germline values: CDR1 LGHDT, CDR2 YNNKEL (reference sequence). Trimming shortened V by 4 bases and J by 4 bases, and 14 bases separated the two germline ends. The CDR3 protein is CASSPEQAAYNEQFF. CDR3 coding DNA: TGTGCCAGCAGCCCAGAACAAGCGGCTTACAATGAGCAGTTCTTC.

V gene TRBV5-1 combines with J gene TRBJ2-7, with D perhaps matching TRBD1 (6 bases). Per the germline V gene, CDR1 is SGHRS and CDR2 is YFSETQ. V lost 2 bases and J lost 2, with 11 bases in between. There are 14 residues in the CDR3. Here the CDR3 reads CASSLGQRAYEQYF. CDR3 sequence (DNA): TGCGCCAGCAGCTTAGGACAGAGAGCCTACGAGCAGTACTTC.

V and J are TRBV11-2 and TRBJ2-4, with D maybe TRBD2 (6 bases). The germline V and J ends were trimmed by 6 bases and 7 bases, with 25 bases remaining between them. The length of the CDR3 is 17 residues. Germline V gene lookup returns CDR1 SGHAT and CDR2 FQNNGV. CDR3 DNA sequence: TGTGCCAGCAGGTTTTCCGACAAAGGACTAAATGGCAACATTCAGTACTTC. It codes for CASRFSDKGLNGNIQYF.

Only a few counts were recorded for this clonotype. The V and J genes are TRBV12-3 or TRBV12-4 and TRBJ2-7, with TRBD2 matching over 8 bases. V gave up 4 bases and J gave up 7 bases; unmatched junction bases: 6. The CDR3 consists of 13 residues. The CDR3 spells CASSSAGAGEQYF. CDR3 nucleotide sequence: TGTGCCAGCAGTTCAGCGGGAGCTGGGGAGCAGTACTTC.

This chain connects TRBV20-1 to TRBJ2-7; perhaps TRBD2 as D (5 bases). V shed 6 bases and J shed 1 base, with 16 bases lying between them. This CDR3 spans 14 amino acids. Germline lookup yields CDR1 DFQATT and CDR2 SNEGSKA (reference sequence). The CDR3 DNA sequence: TGCAGTGCCGGACTGGGTTCCCAATCCTACGAGCAGTACTTC. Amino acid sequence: CSAGLGSQSYEQYF.

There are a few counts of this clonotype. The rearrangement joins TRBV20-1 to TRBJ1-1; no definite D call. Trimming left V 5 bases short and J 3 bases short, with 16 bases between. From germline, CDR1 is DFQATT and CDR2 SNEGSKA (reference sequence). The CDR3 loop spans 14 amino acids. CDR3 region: CSASRGSGYTEAFF. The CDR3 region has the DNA TGCAGTGCTTCGAGAGGGTCGGGTTACACTGAAGCTTTCTTT.

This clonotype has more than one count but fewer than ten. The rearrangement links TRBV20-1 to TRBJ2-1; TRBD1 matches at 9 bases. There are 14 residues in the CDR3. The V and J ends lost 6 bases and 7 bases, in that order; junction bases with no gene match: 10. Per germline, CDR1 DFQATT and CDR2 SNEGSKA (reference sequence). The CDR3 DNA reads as TGCAGTGCGAGGAACAGGGGGCGCGGTAATGAGCAGTTCTTC. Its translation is CSARNRGRGNEQFF.

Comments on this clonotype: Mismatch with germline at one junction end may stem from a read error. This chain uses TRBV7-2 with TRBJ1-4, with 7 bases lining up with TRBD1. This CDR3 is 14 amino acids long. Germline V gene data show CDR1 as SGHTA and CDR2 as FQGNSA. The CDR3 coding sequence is TGTGTCAGCAGCTTTAGGGGGCGCGGGGAAAAACTGTTTTTT. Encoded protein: CVSSFRGRGEKLFF.

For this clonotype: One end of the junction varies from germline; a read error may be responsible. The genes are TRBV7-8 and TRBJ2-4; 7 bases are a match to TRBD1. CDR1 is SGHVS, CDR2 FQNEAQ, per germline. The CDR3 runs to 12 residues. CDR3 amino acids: CASSLDRDIRYF. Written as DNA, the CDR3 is TGTGCCAGCAGCCTCGACAGGGACATTCGGTACTTC. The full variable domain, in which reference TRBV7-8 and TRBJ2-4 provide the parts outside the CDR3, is GAGVSQSPRYKVAKRGQDVALRCDPISGHVSLFWYQQALGQGPEFLTYFQNEAQLDKSGLPSDRFFAERPEGSVSTLKIQRTQQEDSAVYLCASSLDRDIRYFGAGTRLSVL.

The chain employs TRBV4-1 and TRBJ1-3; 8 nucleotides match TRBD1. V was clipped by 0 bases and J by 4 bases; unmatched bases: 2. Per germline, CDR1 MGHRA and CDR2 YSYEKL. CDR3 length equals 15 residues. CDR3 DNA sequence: TGCGCCAGCAGCCAAGAAGGACAGGGAGGAAACACCATATATTTT. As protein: CASSQEGQGGNTIYF.

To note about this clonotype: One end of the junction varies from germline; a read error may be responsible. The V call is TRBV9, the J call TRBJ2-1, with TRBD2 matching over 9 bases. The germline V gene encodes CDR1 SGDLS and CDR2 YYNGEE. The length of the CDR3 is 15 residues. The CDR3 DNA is TGTGCCAGCAGCGTTAGCGGGAGCTCCCACAATGAGCAGTTCTTC. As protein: CASSVSGSSHNEQFF.

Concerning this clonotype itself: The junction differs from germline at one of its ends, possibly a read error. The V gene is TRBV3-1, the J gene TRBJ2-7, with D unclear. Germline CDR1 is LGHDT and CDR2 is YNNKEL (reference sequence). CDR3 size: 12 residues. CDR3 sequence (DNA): TGTGCCAGCAGCCTTCAACCCTTCAGCATTTTCTTC. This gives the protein CASSLQPFSIFF.

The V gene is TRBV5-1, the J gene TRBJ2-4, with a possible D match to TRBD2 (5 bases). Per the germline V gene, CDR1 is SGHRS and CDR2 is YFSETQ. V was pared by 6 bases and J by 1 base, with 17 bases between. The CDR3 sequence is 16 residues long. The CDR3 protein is CASNPGAVLAKNIQYF. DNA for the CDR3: TGCGCCAGCAACCCCGGAGCGGTACTCGCCAAAAACATTCAGTACTTC.

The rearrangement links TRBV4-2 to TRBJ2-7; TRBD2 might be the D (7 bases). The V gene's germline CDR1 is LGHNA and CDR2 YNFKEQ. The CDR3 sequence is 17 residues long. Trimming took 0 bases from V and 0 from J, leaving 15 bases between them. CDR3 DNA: TGTGCCAGCAGCCAAGAGGGGGCTAGCGGTAACTCCTACGAGCAGTACTTC. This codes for CASSQEGASGNSYEQYF.

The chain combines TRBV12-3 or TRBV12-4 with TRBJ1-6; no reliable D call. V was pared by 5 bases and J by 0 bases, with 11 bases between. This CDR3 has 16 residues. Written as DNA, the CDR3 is TGTGCCAGCAGTCCCGGAACGAGCTCCTATAATTCACCCCTCCACTTT. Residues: CASSPGTSSYNSPLHF.

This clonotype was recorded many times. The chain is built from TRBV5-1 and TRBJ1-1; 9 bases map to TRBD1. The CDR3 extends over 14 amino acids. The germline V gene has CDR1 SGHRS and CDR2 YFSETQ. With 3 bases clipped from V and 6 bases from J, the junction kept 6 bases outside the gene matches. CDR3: CASSSTGGAAEAFF. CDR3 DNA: TGCGCCAGCAGCTCTACAGGGGGCGCGGCTGAAGCTTTCTTT.

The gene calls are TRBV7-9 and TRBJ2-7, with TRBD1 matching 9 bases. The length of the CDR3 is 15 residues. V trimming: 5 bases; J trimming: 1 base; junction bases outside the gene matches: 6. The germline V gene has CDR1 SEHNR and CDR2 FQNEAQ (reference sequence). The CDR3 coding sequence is TGTGCCAGCAGCGTATCGGGACAGGGATCCTACGAGCAGTACTTC. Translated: CASSVSGQGSYEQYF.

CDR3 sequence: CASSRGQAFGEQYF. CDR3 sequence (DNA): TGTGCCAGCAGTCGAGGACAAGCGTTTGGCGAGCAGTACTTC. The chain joins TRBV6-1 to TRBJ2-7; TRBD1 might be the D (5 bases). The CDR3 runs 14 residues. From germline, CDR1 is MNHNS and CDR2 SASEGT. Deletions cut 5 bases from V and 6 bases from J, with 17 bases between.

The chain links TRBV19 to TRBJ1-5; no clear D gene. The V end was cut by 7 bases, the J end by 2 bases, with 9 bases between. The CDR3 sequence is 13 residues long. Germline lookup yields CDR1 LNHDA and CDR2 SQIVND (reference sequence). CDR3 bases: TGTGCCAGTACGGCGGGAGGCAATCAGCCCCAGCATTTT. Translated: CASTAGGNQPQHF.